These 22 T cell receptor beta chains originate from one sample sequenced in a study of T cells after yellow fever vaccination. MiXCR, run by TCRdb on the 5' RACE reads, gives a single entry per CDR3 protein. The sample holds about 310,000 distinct CDR3 sequences, around 4% seen once. Specimen: PBMCs, collected on the day of the yellow fever booster vaccination. The receptors shown here come from a man aged 18 to 29 who received the YFV17D yellow fever vaccine.

The chain joins TRBV5-1 to TRBJ2-1; unclear D gene. The CDR3 runs to 10 residues. Germline CDR1 SGHRS, CDR2 YFSETQ. Trimming cost V 6 bases and J 9 bases, with 7 bases left between them. The CDR3 DNA reads as TGCGCCAGCATAGGGCCTGAGCAGTTCTTC. This codes for CASIGPEQFF.

The chain is built from TRBV19 and TRBJ1-5; perhaps TRBD1 as D (5 bases). Trimming shortened V by 3 bases and J by 2 bases, and 11 bases separated the two germline ends. The CDR3 runs 15 residues. Germline CDR1 reads LNHDA; CDR2 reads SQIVND (reference sequence). The CDR3 reads CASSISTAGNQPQHF. The CDR3, as DNA: TGTGCCAGTAGTATTTCGACAGCCGGCAATCAGCCCCAGCATTTT.

In this sample, this clonotype turned up a few times. V and J are TRBV28 and TRBJ2-7, with a weak D call TRBD1 (6 bases). This CDR3 region has 13 residues. Trimming removed 5 bases from V and 3 bases from J, with 11 bases in between. Germline CDR1 is MDHEN and CDR2 is SYDVKM. CDR3 in DNA: TGTGCCAGCAGTCCTGGACAGCACTACGAGCAGTACGTC. It encodes CASSPGQHYEQYV.

The chain joins TRBV2 to TRBJ1-6; possible D gene TRBD1, 6 bases. Germline CDR1 SNHLY, CDR2 FYNNEI. The length of the CDR3 is 14 residues. Between the trimmed V and J ends, which lost 6 bases and 9 bases, there was a span of 15 bases. In nucleotides, the CDR3 is TGTGCCAGCAGGAAGGGGGTCCTGGGTTCACCCCTCCACTTT. Translated: CASRKGVLGSPLHF.

Only a few counts were recorded for this clonotype. The V call is TRBV20-1, the J call TRBJ1-5, with TRBD1 identical over 7 bases. The CDR3 has 14 amino acids. Per the germline V gene, CDR1 is DFQATT and CDR2 is SNEGSKA (reference sequence). V dropped 0 bases and J dropped 7; count of bases not matched to a gene: 6. The CDR3 DNA is TGCAGTGCTAGAGATCCAGGGGGAGGCCAGCCCCAGCATTTT. Translating gives CSARDPGGGQPQHF.

Ten or more counts support this clonotype. The chain combines TRBV28 with TRBJ2-3, with 10 bases matching TRBD2. J lost 3 bases, V lost 7 bases, and 7 bases had no gene match. The CDR3 is made up of 15 amino acids. Germline CDR1 MDHEN, CDR2 SYDVKM. The CDR3 here is CASTTGTSDTDTQYF. For the CDR3, the DNA is TGTGCCAGCACGACCGGGACTAGCGATACAGATACGCAGTATTTT. The whole variable domain, remainder taken from reference TRBV28 and TRBJ2-3, is DVKVTQSSRYLVKRTGEKVFLECVQDMDHENMFWYRQDPGLGLRLIYFSYDVKMKEKGDIPEGYSVSREKKERFSLILESASTNQTSMYLCASTTGTSDTDTQYFGPGTRLTVL.

This clonotype appeared many times. The chain uses TRBV7-9 and TRBJ2-5, with 7 bases identical to TRBD2. Germline CDR1 and CDR2: SEHNR and FQNEAQ (reference sequence). Trimming at V came to 5 bases and at J to 1 base, leaving 10 bases not matched to a gene. The CDR3 is made up of 16 amino acids. CDR3 amino acids: CASSPGASGAQETQYF. The CDR3 coding sequence is TGTGCCAGCAGCCCCGGGGCTAGCGGAGCCCAAGAGACCCAGTACTTC.

V usage is TRBV7-3 and J usage is TRBJ2-1; 13 bases align to TRBD2. This CDR3 is 14 amino acids long. Germline V CDR1 and CDR2: SGHTA, FQGTGA. J was trimmed by 8 bases and V by 3 bases; bases with no gene match: 1. CDR3 region: CASSFTSGGDEQFF. CDR3 in DNA: TGTGCCAGCAGCTTCACTAGCGGGGGGGATGAGCAGTTCTTC.

This clonotype has just a few counts. The chain carries TRBV7-9 and TRBJ1-2; 10 nucleotides line up with TRBD1. V dropped 6 bases and J dropped 14; count of bases not matched to a gene: 12. The CDR3 runs to 13 residues. CDR1 is SEHNR and CDR2 is FQNEAQ in the germline V gene (reference sequence). DNA of the CDR3: TGTGCCAGCAGAACGACAGGGGGCGAATTCGAAACCTTC. Residues: CASRTTGGEFETF.

In the case of this clonotype: Given a much more abundant clone one base away, this may be a read error. The V and J genes are TRBV28 and TRBJ2-1; D call uncertain. Germline CDR1 MDHEN, CDR2 SYDVKM. The CDR3 has 11 residues. V was trimmed by 3 bases and J by 6 bases, leaving 3 bases between them. The CDR3 coding sequence is TGTGCCAGCAGTTTTGCCAATGAGCAGTTCTTC. Translated, it gives CASSFANEQFF.

This clonotype was observed at least ten times. The chain uses TRBV5-1 and TRBJ2-1; D is unresolved. The length of the CDR3 is 14 residues. V was clipped by 4 bases and J by 5 bases, with 13 bases between them. Per germline, CDR1 SGHRS and CDR2 YFSETQ. DNA for the CDR3: TGCGCCAGCAGCCCATTAAGCTTCAACAATGAGCAGTTCTTC. Translating gives CASSPLSFNNEQFF.

The rearrangement joins TRBV27 to TRBJ1-4; 10 bases match TRBD1. V shed 0 bases, J shed 7 bases, and the junction held 11 bases outside the gene matches. The CDR3 length is 18 residues. CDR1 is MNHEY and CDR2 is SMNVEV in the germline V gene (reference sequence). The CDR3 here is CASSLSGGTGARGEKLFF. In nucleotides, the CDR3 is TGTGCCAGCAGTTTATCTGGTGGGACAGGGGCCCGGGGTGAAAAACTGTTTTTT.

This clonotype was counted at least ten times. The V call is TRBV20-1, the J call TRBJ1-2; D gene uncertain. V lost 0 bases and J lost 2, with 13 bases in between. There are 15 residues in the CDR3. The V gene's germline CDR1 is DFQATT and CDR2 SNEGSKA (reference sequence). The CDR3: CSARDMGSENYGYTF. Written as DNA, the CDR3 is TGCAGTGCTAGAGACATGGGCTCCGAGAACTATGGCTACACCTTC.

This clonotype was counted at least ten times. The chain employs TRBV7-2 and TRBJ2-1; tentatively, D is TRBD2 (6 bases). Germline V lookup: CDR1 SGHTA, CDR2 FQGNSA. The CDR3 contains 17 residues. V shed 2 bases and J shed 3 bases, with 17 bases lying between them. CDR3 DNA sequence: TGTGCCAGCAGCTTACGACGGGGCGGGGTTCGCTACAATGAGCAGTTCTTC. Its protein product is CASSLRRGGVRYNEQFF.

This clonotype occurred a few times. The chain recombines TRBV19 with TRBJ1-4, with a tentative D call TRBD1 (6 bases). The CDR3 has 15 residues. Trimming stripped 7 bases from V and 4 bases from J, with 16 bases between. Germline values: CDR1 LNHDA, CDR2 SQIVND (reference sequence). The DNA for the CDR3 is TGTGCCAGTACCCCCGCAGACAGGAGTAATGAAAAACTGTTTTTT. Its protein is CASTPADRSNEKLFF.

The rearrangement links TRBV2 to TRBJ2-3; 7 positions agree with TRBD2. This CDR3 spans 18 amino acids. CDR1 SNHLY and CDR2 FYNNEI come from the germline V gene. Unmatched junction bases numbered 10, after V lost 1 base and J lost 0 bases. CDR3 protein: CASSEVLAEPTSTDTQYF. The DNA for the CDR3 is TGTGCCAGCAGTGAAGTCCTAGCGGAGCCTACTAGCACAGATACGCAGTATTTT.

In this sample, this clonotype turned up a few times. The V gene is TRBV18, the J gene TRBJ2-1; the match to TRBD2 covers 10 bases. Germline V CDR1 and CDR2: KGHSH, LQKENI. This CDR3 is 15 amino acids long. Losses at the gene ends were 3 bases for V and 8 bases for J; bases not matched to a gene: 7. CDR3 nucleotide sequence: TGTGCCAGCTCACCCCGGCCTAGCGGGGGAGATGAGCAGTTCTTC. This gives the protein CASSPRPSGGDEQFF.

A few counts support this clonotype. This sequence joins TRBV5-1 and TRBJ1-3; no definite D call. This CDR3 is built from 13 residues. V lost 4 bases, J lost 0 bases, and 5 bases lay in between. Per the germline V gene, CDR1 is SGHRS and CDR2 is YFSETQ. The CDR3 DNA follows: TGCGCCAGCAGCACCCGCTCTGGAAACACCATATATTTT. This sequence encodes CASSTRSGNTIYF.

This clonotype was counted many times. The rearrangement joins TRBV25-1 to TRBJ1-5; 12 nucleotides line up with TRBD1. The CDR3 extends over 19 amino acids. The J segment lost 0 bases and the V segment lost 1 base, leaving 7 bases of the junction unmatched. Germline-derived CDR1 and CDR2 are MGHDK and SYGVNS. The CDR3 DNA reads as TGTGCCAGCAGTGAATCTCCGGGACAGGGGGCGAGTAGCAATCAGCCCCAGCATTTT. It yields the protein CASSESPGQGASSNQPQHF.

This clonotype was found many times. The genes are TRBV5-1 and TRBJ2-1; 10 nucleotides align to TRBD2. Germline CDR1 is SGHRS and CDR2 is YFSETQ. J gave up 8 bases and V 1 base, and 6 bases lay outside the gene matches. CDR3 length: 15 residues. CDR3 sequence: CASSLRASGGDEQFF. CDR3 DNA: TGCGCCAGCAGCTTGCGGGCTAGCGGGGGTGATGAGCAGTTCTTC.

The rearrangement joins TRBV5-1 to TRBJ2-4; D tentatively reads TRBD1 or TRBD2 (6 bases each). Per germline, CDR1 SGHRS and CDR2 YFSETQ. Trimming stripped 0 bases from V and 3 bases from J, with 10 bases between. The CDR3 spans 15 residues. DNA of the CDR3: TGCGCCAGCAGCTTGGGCAGGGGAGGCAAAAACATTCAGTACTTC. It translates to CASSLGRGGKNIQYF.

This clonotype was seen many times. This chain's CDR3 is CASSFRGPGETQYF. The CDR3 DNA follows: TGTGCCAGCAGCTTTCGAGGACCTGGGGAGACCCAGTACTTC. The chain is built from TRBV5-5 and TRBJ2-5; no clear D. CDR3 length: 14 residues. The germline V and J ends were trimmed by 2 bases and 5 bases, with 13 bases remaining between them. CDR1 and CDR2 from the germline V gene are SGHKS and YYEKEE (reference sequence).